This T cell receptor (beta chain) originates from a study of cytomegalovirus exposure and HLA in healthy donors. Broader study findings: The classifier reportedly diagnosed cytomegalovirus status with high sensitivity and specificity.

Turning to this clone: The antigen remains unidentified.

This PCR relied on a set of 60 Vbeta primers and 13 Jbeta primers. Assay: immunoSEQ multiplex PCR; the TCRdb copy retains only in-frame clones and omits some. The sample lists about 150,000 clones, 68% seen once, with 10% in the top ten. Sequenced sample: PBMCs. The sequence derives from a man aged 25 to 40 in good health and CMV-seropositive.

This chain's CDR3 is CASSGQGANTGELFF. The CDR3 nucleotides are TGTGCCAGCAGTGGACAGGGCGCTAACACCGGGGAGCTGTTTTTT. The chain is built from TRBV2 and TRBJ2-2; 7 nucleotides line up with TRBD1. This CDR3 region has 15 residues. The germline gives CDR1 SNHLY, CDR2 FYNNEI. The V segment lost 4 bases and the J segment 2 bases; nucleotides outside the gene matches: 4.